In this sample, the clone carrying this T cell receptor beta chain turned up many times. Its specificity is unknown. The making of cDNA relied on 5'RACE with 10-nucleotide random UMIs. TCRdb ran MiXCR on the 5' RACE reads and lists one entry per CDR3 protein. The sample carries about 66,000 distinct CDR3 sequences, 3.5% to 5% recorded once. This record belongs to a study of neurological immune-mediated disorders. Across the study: The 34 multiple sclerosis patients comprised roughly 31 that were relapsing-remitting and 3 that were secondary progressive. Study-level results: HTLV-1-associated myelopathy led in TCR clonal expansion, while multiple sclerosis ranked lowest, below healthy controls.

The unsorted libraries were prepared from 2 million PBMCs (stored at -80 C). V was trimmed by 2 bases and J by 7 bases, leaving 15 bases between them. Germline V gene data show CDR1 as WSHSY and CDR2 as SAAADI. The CDR3 extends over 16 amino acids. The material sequenced was PBMCs. The rearrangement links TRBV10-2 to TRBJ1-6, with D perhaps TRBD1 (5 bases). The sequence was collected from a man aged 30 to 45 with multiple sclerosis. The CDR3 coding sequence is TGCGCCAGCAGTGAGGCGGAGAGGGGATTGAATTCACCCCTCCACTTT. Translating gives CASSEAERGLNSPLHF.